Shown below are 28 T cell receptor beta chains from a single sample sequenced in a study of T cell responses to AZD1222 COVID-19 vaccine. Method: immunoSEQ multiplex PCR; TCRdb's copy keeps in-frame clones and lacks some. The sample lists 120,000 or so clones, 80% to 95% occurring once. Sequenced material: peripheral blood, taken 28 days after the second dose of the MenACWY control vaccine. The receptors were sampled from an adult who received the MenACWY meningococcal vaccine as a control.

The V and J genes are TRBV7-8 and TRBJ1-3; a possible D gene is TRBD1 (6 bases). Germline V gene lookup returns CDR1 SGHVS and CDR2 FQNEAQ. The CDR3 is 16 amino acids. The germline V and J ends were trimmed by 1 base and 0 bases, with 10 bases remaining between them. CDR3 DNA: TGTGCCAGCAGCTTAGTTCAGGGGCGCTCTGGAAACACCATATATTTT. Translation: CASSLVQGRSGNTIYF.

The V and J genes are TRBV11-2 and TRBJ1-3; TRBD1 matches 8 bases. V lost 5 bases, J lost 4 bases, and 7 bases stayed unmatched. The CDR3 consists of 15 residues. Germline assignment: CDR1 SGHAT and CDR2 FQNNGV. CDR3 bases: TGTGCCAGCAGCCTCAGGGGGCTCAGGGGAAACACCATATATTTT. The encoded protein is CASSLRGLRGNTIYF.

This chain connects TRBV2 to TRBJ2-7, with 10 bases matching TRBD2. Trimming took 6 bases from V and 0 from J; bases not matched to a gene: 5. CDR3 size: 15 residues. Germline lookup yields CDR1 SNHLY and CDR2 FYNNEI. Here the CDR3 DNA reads TGTGCCAGCAGCGAAACTAGCGGGAACTCCTACGAGCAGTACTTC. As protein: CASSETSGNSYEQYF.

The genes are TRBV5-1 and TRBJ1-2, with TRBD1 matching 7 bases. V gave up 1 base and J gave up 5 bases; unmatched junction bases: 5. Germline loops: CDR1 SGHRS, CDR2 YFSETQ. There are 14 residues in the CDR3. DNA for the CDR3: TGCGCCAGCAGCTTGTATGGGACAGAGTATGGCTACACCTTC. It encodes CASSLYGTEYGYTF.

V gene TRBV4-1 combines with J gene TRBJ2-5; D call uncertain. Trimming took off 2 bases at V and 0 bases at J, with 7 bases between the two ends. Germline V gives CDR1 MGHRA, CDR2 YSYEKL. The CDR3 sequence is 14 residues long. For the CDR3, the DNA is TGCGCCAGCAGCCAATTAAAATACCAAGAGACCCAGTACTTC. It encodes CASSQLKYQETQYF.

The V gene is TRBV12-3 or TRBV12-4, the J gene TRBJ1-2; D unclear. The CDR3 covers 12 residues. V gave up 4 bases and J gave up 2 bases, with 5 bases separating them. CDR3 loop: CASSYLNYGYTF. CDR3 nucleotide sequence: TGTGCCAGCAGTTACTTGAACTATGGCTACACCTTC.

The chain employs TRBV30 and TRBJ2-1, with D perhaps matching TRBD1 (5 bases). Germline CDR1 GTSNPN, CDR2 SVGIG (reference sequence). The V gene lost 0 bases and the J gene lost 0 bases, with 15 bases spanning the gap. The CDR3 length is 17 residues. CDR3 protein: CAWSVRTHRSSYNEQFF. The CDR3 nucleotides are TGTGCCTGGAGTGTACGGACCCACAGGAGCTCCTACAATGAGCAGTTCTTC.

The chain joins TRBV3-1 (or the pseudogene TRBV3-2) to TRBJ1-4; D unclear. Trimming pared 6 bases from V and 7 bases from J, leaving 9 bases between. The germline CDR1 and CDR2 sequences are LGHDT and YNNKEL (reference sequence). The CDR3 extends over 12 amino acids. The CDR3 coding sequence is TGTGCCAGCAGGTCCTGGGGTGAAAAACTGTTTTTT. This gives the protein CASRSWGEKLFF.

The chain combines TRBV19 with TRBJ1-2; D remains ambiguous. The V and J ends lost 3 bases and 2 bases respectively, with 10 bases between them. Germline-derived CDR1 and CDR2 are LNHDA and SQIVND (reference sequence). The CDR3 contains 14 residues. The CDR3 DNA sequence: TGTGCCAGTAGTATTTTTGGCGGAAACTATGGCTACACCTTC. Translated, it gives CASSIFGGNYGYTF.

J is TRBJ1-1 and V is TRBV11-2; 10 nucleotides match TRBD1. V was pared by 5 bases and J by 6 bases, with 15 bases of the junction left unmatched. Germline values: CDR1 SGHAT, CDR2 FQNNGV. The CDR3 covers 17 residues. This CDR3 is CASSLKRTGGNWAEAFF. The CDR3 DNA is TGTGCCAGCAGCCTAAAAAGGACAGGGGGTAATTGGGCTGAAGCTTTCTTT. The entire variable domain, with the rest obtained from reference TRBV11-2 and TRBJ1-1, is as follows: EAGVAQSPRYKIIEKRQSVAFWCNPISGHATLYWYQQILGQGPKLLIQFQNNGVVDDSQLPKDRFSAERLKGVDSTLKIQPAKLEDSAVYLCASSLKRTGGNWAEAFFGQGTRLTVV.

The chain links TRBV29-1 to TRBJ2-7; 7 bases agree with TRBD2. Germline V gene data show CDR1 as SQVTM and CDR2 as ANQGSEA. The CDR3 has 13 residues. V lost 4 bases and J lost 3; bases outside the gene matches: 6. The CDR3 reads CSVGSGEHYEQYF. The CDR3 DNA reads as TGCAGCGTTGGCAGCGGGGAACACTACGAGCAGTACTTC.

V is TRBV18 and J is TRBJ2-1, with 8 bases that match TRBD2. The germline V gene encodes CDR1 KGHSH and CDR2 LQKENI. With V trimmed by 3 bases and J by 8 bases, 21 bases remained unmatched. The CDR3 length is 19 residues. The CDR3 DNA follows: TGTGCCAGCTCACCCACCCTCGGGGCATCTAGCGGGCGTGAGGATGAGCAGTTCTTC. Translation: CASSPTLGASSGREDEQFF. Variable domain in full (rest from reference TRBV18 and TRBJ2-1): NAGVMQNPRHLVRRRGQEARLRCSPMKGHSHVYWYRQLPEEGLKFMVYLQKENIIDESGMPKERFSAEFPKEGPSILRIQQVVRGDSAAYFCASSPTLGASSGREDEQFFGPGTRLTVL.

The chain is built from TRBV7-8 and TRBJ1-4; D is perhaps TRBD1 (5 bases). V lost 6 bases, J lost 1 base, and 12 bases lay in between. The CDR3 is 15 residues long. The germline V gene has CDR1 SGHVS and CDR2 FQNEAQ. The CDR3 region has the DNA TGTGCCAGCAGAAAACCGGGGGGAACTAATGAAAAACTGTTTTTT. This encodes CASRKPGGTNEKLFF. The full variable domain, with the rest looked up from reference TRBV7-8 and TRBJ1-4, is GAGVSQSPRYKVAKRGQDVALRCDPISGHVSLFWYQQALGQGPEFLTYFQNEAQLDKSGLPSDRFFAERPEGSVSTLKIQRTQQEDSAVYLCASRKPGGTNEKLFFGSGTQLSVL.

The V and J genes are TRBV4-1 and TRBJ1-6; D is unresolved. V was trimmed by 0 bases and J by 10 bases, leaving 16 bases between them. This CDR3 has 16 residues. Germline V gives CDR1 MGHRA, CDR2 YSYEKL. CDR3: CASSQELRSLGSPLHF. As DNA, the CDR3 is TGCGCCAGCAGCCAAGAGCTAAGGTCCCTTGGATCACCCCTCCACTTT.

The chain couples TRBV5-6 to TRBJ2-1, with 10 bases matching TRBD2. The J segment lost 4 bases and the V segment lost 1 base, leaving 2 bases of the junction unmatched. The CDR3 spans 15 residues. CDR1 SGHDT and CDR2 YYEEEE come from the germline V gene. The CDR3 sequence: CASSLRTSGYNEQFF. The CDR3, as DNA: TGTGCCAGCAGCTTGAGGACTAGCGGATACAATGAGCAGTTCTTC.

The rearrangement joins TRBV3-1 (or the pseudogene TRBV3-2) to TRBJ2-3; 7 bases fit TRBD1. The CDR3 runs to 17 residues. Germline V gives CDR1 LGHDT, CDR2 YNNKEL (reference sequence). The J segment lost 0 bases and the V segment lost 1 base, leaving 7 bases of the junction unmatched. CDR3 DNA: TGTGCCAGCAGCCAAGGATCCGGGACAGCTAGCACAGATACGCAGTATTTT. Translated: CASSQGSGTASTDTQYF.

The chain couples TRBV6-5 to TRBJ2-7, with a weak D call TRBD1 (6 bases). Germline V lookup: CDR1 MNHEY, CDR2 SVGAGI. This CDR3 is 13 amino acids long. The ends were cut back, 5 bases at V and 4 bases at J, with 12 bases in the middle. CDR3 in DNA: TGTGCCAGCAGTAGGACAGAAAGGTACGAGCAGTACTTC. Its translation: CASSRTERYEQYF.

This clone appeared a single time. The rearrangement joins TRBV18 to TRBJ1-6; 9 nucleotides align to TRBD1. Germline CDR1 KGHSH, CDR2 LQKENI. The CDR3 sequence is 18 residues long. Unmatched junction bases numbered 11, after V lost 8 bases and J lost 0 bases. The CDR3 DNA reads TGTGCCAGCAGACCGGGACAGGGTTCCAGCTCCTATAATTCACCCCTCCACTTT. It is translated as CASRPGQGSSSYNSPLHF.

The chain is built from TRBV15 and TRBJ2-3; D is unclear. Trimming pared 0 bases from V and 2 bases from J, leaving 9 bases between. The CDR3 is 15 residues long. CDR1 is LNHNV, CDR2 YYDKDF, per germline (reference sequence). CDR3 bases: TGTGCCACCAGCAGAGATGGCTATAACACAGATACGCAGTATTTT. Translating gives CATSRDGYNTDTQYF. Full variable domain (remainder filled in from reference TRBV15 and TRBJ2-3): DAMVIQNPRYQVTQFGKPVTLSCSQTLNHNVMYWYQQKSSQAPKLLFHYYDKDFNNEADTPDNFQSRRPNTSFCFLDIRSPGLGDTAMYLCATSRDGYNTDTQYFGPGTRLTVL.

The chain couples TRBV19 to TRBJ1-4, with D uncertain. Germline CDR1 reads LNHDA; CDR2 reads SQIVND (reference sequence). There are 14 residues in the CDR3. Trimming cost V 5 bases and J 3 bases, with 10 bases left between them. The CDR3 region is CASSRTGANEKLFF. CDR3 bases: TGTGCCAGTAGTCGAACGGGAGCTAATGAAAAACTGTTTTTT.

This chain's CDR3 is CASSSRTSGGAGELFF. Written as DNA, the CDR3 is TGTGCCAGCAGCTCCCGGACTAGCGGGGGTGCCGGGGAGCTGTTTTTT. V is TRBV5-5 and J is TRBJ2-2; TRBD2 aligns across 13 bases. This CDR3 spans 16 amino acids. The ends lost 3 bases at V and 6 bases at J; junction bases unmatched: 5. Germline CDR1 and CDR2: SGHKS and YYEKEE (reference sequence).

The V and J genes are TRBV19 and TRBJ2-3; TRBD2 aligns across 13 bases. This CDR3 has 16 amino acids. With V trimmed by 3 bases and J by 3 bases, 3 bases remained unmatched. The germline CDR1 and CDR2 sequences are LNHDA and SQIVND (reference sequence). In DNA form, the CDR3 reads TGTGCCAGTAGTATGGGACTAGCGGGGTATACAGATACGCAGTATTTT. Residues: CASSMGLAGYTDTQYF.

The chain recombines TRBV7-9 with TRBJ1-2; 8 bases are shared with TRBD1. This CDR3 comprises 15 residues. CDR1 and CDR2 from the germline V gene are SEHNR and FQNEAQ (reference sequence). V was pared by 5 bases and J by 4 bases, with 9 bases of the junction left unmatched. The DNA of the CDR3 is TGTGCCAGCAGCCCGGACTGGACAGGGCTCTATGGCTACACCTTC. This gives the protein CASSPDWTGLYGYTF.

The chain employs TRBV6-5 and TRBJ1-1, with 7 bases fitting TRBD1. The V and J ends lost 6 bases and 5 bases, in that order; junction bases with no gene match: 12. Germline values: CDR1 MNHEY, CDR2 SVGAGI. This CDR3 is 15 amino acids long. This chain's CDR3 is CASSPFDRARTEAFF. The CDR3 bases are TGTGCCAGCAGCCCGTTCGACAGGGCTAGAACTGAAGCTTTCTTT.

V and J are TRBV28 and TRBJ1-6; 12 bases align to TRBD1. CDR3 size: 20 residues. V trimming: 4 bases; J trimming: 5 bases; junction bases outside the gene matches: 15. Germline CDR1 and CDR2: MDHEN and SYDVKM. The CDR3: CASSYVPGQGARWDNSPLHF. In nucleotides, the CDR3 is TGTGCCAGCAGTTACGTCCCGGGACAGGGGGCGAGATGGGATAATTCACCCCTCCACTTT.

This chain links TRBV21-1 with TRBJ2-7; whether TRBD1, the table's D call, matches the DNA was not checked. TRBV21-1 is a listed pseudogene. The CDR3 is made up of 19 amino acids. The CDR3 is CASSKGPQTRTGNSYEQYF. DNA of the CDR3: TGTGCCAGCAGCAAAGGTCCCCAAACGAGGACAGGGAACTCCTACGAGCAGTACTTC.

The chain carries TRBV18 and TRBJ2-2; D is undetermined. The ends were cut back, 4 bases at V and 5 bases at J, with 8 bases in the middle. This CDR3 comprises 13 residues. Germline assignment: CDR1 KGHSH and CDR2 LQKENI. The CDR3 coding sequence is TGTGCCAGCTCACTGCAGGAGACCGGGGAGCTGTTTTTT. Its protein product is CASSLQETGELFF.

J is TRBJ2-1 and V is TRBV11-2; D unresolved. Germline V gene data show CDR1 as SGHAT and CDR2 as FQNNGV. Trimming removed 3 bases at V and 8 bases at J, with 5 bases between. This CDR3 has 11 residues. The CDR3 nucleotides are TGTGCCAGCAGCTTTATGGATGAGCAGTTCTTC. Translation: CASSFMDEQFF. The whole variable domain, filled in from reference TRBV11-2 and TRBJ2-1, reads EAGVAQSPRYKIIEKRQSVAFWCNPISGHATLYWYQQILGQGPKLLIQFQNNGVVDDSQLPKDRFSAERLKGVDSTLKIQPAKLEDSAVYLCASSFMDEQFFGPGTRLTVL.